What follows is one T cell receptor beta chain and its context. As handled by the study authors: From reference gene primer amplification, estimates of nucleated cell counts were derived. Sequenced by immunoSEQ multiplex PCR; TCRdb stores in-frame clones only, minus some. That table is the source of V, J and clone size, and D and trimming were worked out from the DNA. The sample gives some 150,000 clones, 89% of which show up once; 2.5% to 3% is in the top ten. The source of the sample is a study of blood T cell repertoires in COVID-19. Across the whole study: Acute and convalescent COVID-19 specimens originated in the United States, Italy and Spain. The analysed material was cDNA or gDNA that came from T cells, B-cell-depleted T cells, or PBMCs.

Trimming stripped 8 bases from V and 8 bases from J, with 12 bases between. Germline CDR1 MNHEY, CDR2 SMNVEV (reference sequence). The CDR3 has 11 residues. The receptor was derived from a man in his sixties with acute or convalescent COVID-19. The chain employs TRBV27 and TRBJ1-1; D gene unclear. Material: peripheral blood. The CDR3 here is CASQRAGEAFF. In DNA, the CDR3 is TGTGCCAGCCAACGGGCGGGGGAAGCTTTCTTT.